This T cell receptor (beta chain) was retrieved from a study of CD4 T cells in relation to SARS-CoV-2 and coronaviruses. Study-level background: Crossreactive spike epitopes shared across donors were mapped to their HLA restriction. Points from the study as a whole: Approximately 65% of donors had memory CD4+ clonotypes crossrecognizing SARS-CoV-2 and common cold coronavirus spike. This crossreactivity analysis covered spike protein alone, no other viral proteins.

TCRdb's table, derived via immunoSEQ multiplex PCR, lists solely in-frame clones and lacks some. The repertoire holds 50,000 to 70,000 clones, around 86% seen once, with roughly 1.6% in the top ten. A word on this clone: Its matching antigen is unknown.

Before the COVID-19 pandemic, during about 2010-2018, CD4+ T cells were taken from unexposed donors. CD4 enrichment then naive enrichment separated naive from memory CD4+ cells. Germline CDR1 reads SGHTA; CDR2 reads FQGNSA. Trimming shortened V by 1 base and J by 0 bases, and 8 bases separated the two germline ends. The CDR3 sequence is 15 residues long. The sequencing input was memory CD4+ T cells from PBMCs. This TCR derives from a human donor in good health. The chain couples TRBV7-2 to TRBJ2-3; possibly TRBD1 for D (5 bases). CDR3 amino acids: CASSLGQRSTDTQYF. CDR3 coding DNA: TGTGCCAGCAGCTTAGGACAGCGAAGCACAGATACGCAGTATTTT.